This record covers a single T cell receptor (beta chain). This clone appeared a few times. The antigen it recognizes is unknown. No qualities accompany the bases; no much larger clone lies one base away. This entry is derived from a study of beta chain features in type 1 diabetes (dated by TCRdb to the late 2010s). Broadly, across the study: Mean age, gender distribution, total cell number and subset yield were not different between patients and healthy donors. A total of roughly 110 million sorted cells were examined across all samples, and the number of cells per subset was strongly correlated with RNA yield. The study compared the TCRB repertoires of sorted circulating CD4+ T cell subsets in recently diagnosed type 1 diabetes patients with those in matched healthy donors. Regulatory and stem cell-like memory subsets were isolated from only 8 patients and about 8 healthy donors, whereas naive and central memory subsets came from all 30 or so donors.

Taken from cysteine to phenylalanine, the CDR3 has 13 residues. Of the read, only the CDR3 DNA is kept; its 39 bases are in frame from base 1. The junction shows trimming of 4 bases on V and 8 bases on J, plus 14 bases between the germline ends. Reading the germline V gene gives CDR1 SQVTM and CDR2 ANQGSEA. Each donor gave one peripheral blood draw, roughly 0.11 L on average, collected into heparinised tubes. A BD FACSAria II was used to sort naive, central memory, regulatory and stem cell-like memory CD4+ T cells with a panel that included CD45RO, CCR7, CD25, CD127, CD95 and CD27. All sorted populations exceeded 95% purity. PBMCs were separated immediately by Lymphoprep density gradient centrifugation and were stained directly, without being cultured. So that batch effects would be minimized, each experiment stained and sorted samples in pairs, pairing one healthy donor with one patient. The High Capacity cDNA Reverse Transcription Kit was used to reverse transcribe all of the isolated RNA, meaning that expressed TCRB transcripts were what got sequenced. Deep immunoSEQ sequencing was performed on naive, central memory and regulatory T cell samples, with an average of roughly 4 million total reads per sample. Sorted cells were lysed in RLT buffer and RNA was extracted with DNase-treated RNeasy Micro or Mini kits, depending on cell number. Each cell subset was processed on its own to prevent cross-contamination, while patient and healthy donor samples were processed together. The immunoSEQ multiplex PCR was used to amplify TCRB sequences from cDNA, yielding 87-bp fragments that span the CDR3 region. The amplicons were sequenced using the Illumina HiSeq platform. The paper's processing steps were these. PCR bias was corrected computationally using synthetic template baselines, and reads within Hamming distance 2 were collapsed, with unmergeable singletons discarded. Reads were aligned against IMGT so that V, D and J genes, CDR3 length and insertions or deletions at six rearrangement sites could be assigned. Within each subset, clonotype counts were normalized to the number of sorted cells before true diversity and Gini coefficients were calculated with the tcR R package. The overlap coefficient, calculated on TCRB nucleotide sequences, was used to measure repertoire sharing. Out-of-frame TCRB sequences from naive cells were analyzed to stand in for the pre-selection repertoire. Not all clones reach the TCRdb copy of this immuneACCESS table, which keeps in-frame sequences only. Checked studies attribute under half of the gap to unresolved V genes and leave the rest unexplained. V and J calls plus clone size are reproduced from that table; the DNA served to infer D and trimming. A total of about 640,000 clones appear in this sample, about an eighth of them only once. Roughly 0.11% of the sample comes from the top ten.

Study-wide conclusions, independent of this receptor: Because cDNA rather than genomic DNA was sequenced, highly expressing activated cells could have been over-represented, although no difference in activation and CD3 levels was found between groups. Because the HLA sub-analyses included only small numbers of individuals, any influence of HLA type on TCRB rearrangement was left unresolved. PCR may preferentially amplify shorter templates, but because patient and control samples were amplified and corrected together, any resulting skew would affect both groups equally. Patients with type 1 diabetes made fewer insertions and deleted more nucleotides at VDJ recombination sites, implying thymic rearrangement abnormalities. Naive, central memory and regulatory TCRB repertoires appeared to be more alike among patients than among healthy donors. A moderate but significant shortening of TCRB CDR3 length was observed in type 1 diabetes patients in all four CD4+ subsets.

The sequence links TRBV29-1 to TRBJ1-4; TRBD1 is a weak D gene call, 6 bases matching. The sequence derives from a man aged 25-45 years with type 1 diabetes. Sequences were obtained from naive CD4+ T cells from blood. The cell subset or site label here, explained by the study, means: true naive CD4+ T cells. At the DNA level, the sequence is TGCAGCGTTGGCGGCAGGGGATCCGAAAAACTGTTTTTT. Its protein is CSVGGRGSEKLFF.